This T cell receptor (beta chain) appears in the sequencing data of a study of blood T cell repertoires in COVID-19. The method was immunoSEQ multiplex PCR; TCRdb's version includes in-frame clones alone and lacks a portion of them. The repertoire holds around 250,000 clones, with about 90% as singletons. This clone was found a few times. The CDR3 runs to 15 residues. Trimming removed 0 bases at V and 4 bases at J, with 12 bases between. CDR1 MDHEN and CDR2 SYDVKM come from the germline V gene. This clonotype originated in a woman aged 65 to 85 with COVID-19, enrolled during active disease. The sequenced material came from peripheral blood. This chain links TRBV28 with TRBJ1-1, with TRBD1 as a possible D gene (5 bases). The chain's CDR3 is CASSLWAGPLTEAFF. DNA of the CDR3: TGTGCCAGCAGTTTATGGGCAGGGCCTCTCACTGAAGCTTTCTTT.